Below, one TCR beta chain is given with its context. Antigen unknown. With a J-beta primer mix and a sample-barcoded 5' primer, a second PCR ran about 7 to 12 cycles. Using its own MiXCR run on the 5' RACE reads, TCRdb lists one record per CDR3 protein. The repertoire consists of roughly 1.4 million distinct CDR3 sequences, with approximately 63% occurring once and the leading ten covering roughly 6.3%. Per the germline V gene, CDR1 is SGHRS and CDR2 is YFSETQ. This CDR3 region has 13 residues. Between the trimmed V and J ends, which lost 6 bases and 7 bases, there was a span of 14 bases. This specimen belongs to a study of blood T cells in healthy people across ages. General study findings and limits: There was no known CMV status for donors, so expanded clonotype changes were possibly confounded. Per million T cells, TCR beta diversity dropped about linearly as age rose.

The sample taken for sequencing was blood. V and J are TRBV5-1 and TRBJ2-1; D may correspond to TRBD1 or TRBD2 (5 bases each). This clonotype was obtained from a man aged 18 to 29 in good health. The CDR3 bases are TGCGCCAGCATGGACCGAGGGGATAATGAGCAGTTCTTC. It specifies CASMDRGDNEQFF.